The text below deals with one TCR beta chain. The data derive from a study of blood T cell repertoires in COVID-19. Study details: COVID-19 samples, acute and convalescent, were from the United States, Italy and Spain.

Clones were read by immunoSEQ multiplex PCR, and TCRdb kept only the in-frame ones, dropping some. The data show around 230,000 clones, with over 65% seen just once and under 3% held by the top ten. The germline V gene has CDR1 GTSNPN and CDR2 SVGIG (reference sequence). This CDR3 has 13 amino acids. The junction had 3 bases not matched to a gene; V was cut back by 5 bases and J by 6 bases. This TCR came from a woman aged 70 to 79 with active or convalescent COVID-19. The specimen was peripheral blood. This rearrangement joins TRBV30 to TRBJ1-6, with 8 bases that match TRBD1. CDR3 sequence reads: CAWVDRGNSPLHF. DNA for the CDR3: TGTGCCTGGGTAGACAGGGGTAATTCACCCCTCCACTTT.